The present entry profiles one T cell receptor (beta chain) with its context. Produced via immunoSEQ multiplex PCR; TCRdb's table is partial and in-frame only. In the table there are under 150,000 clones, 65% to 90% of which are singletons. The germline CDR1 and CDR2 sequences are GTSNPN and SVGIG (reference sequence). Between the trimmed V and J ends, which lost 3 bases and 3 bases, there was a span of 9 bases. The CDR3 is 12 residues long. The sample belongs to a study of identifying expanded T cells in peripheral blood. The receptor's source is a person aged 18-70 years in good health. The sequenced sample consisted of blood. The rearrangement links TRBV30 to TRBJ2-7, with a tentative D call TRBD1 (5 bases). The CDR3: CAWRKGIYEQYF. DNA for the CDR3: TGTGCCTGGAGAAAGGGGATCTACGAGCAGTACTTC.